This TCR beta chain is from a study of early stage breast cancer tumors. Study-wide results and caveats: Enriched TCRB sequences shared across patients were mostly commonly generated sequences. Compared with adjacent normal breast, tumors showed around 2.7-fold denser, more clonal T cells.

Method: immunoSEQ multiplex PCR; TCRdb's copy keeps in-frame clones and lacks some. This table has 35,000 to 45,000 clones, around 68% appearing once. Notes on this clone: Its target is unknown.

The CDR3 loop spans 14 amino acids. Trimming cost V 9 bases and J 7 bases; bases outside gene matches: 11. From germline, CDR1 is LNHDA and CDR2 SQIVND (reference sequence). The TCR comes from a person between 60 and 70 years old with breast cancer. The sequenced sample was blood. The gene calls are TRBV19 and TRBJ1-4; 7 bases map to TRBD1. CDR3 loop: CASQGWGTAEKLFF. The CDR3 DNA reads TGTGCCAGCCAAGGGTGGGGGACAGCTGAAAAACTGTTTTTT.